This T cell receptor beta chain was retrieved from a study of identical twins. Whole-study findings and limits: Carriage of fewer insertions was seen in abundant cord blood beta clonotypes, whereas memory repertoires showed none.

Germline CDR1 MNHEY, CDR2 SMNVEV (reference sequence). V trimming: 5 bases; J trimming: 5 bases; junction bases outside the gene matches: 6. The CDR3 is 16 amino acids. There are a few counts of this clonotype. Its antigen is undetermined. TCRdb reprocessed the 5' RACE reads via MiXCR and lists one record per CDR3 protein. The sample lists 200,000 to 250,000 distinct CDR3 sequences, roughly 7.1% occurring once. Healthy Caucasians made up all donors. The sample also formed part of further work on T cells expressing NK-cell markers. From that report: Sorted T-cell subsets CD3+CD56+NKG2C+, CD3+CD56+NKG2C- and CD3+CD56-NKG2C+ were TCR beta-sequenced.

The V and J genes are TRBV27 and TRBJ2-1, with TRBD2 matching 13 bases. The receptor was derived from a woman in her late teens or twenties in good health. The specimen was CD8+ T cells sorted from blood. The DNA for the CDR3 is TGTGCCAGCAGTACACCGGGACTAGCGGGAAACAATGAGCAGTTCTTC. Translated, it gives CASSTPGLAGNNEQFF.